The entry that follows covers one T cell receptor beta chain sequence. This CDR3 is missing its conserved last phenylalanine or tryptophan, likely due to a read error. Germline V gene sequence: CDR1 MNHEY, CDR2 SMNVEV (reference sequence). The CDR3 consists of 13 residues. The library was built from approximately 400 ng RNA with molecular barcoded adaptors for alpha/delta and beta/gamma chains. TCRdb reprocessed the reads via MiXCR and lists one record per CDR3 protein. The table shows 93,000 or so distinct CDR3 sequences, with roughly 21% occurring only once. These data belong to a study of read filtering for tumor transcriptome and immune sequencing. Looking at the study overall: By R-ISS, stages I, II and III held around 8, 15 and 7 patients.

Bone marrow was sampled from every patient at the time of active disease. The receptor was isolated from a donor aged 40 or older with multiple myeloma. J is TRBJ2-5 and V is TRBV27, with D possibly matching TRBD1 (6 bases). The J call may be mistaken, given a closer DNA end match to TRBJ2-7. The sample comprised a population of CD138-negative cells sorted from bone marrow. The CDR3 DNA follows: TGTGCCAGCAGTGGGGGCATGAGCTACGAGCAGTACATC. The encoded protein is CASSGGMSYEQYI.